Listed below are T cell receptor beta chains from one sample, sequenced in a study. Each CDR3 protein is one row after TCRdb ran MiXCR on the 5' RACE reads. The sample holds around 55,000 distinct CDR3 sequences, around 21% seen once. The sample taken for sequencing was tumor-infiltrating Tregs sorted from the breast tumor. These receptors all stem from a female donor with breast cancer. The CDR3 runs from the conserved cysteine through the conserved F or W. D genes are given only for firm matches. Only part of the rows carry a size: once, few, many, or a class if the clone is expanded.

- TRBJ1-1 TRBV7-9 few CASQEGDTEAFF TGTGCCAGCCAAGAGGGAGACACTGAAGCTTTCTTT
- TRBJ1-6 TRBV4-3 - CASSQLVGNTANSPLHF TGCGCCAGCAGCCAACTGGTAGGGAATACAGCTAATTCACCCCTCCACTTT
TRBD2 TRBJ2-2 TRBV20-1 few CSPRGANTGELFF TGCAGTCCCCGGGGGGCGAACACCGGGGAGCTGTTTTTT
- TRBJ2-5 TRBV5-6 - CASSPPTSLVETQYF TGTGCCAGCAGCCCGCCGACTAGTCTCGTCGAGACCCAGTACTTC
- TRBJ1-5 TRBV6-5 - CASTLGLNQPQHF TGTGCCAGCACCTTGGGTCTGAATCAGCCCCAGCATTTT
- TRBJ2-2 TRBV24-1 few CATSDSSFSIGELFF TGTGCCACCAGTGATTCCAGCTTTAGCATCGGGGAGCTGTTTTTT
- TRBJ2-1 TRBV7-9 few CTSSLIKGFYNEQFF TGTACCAGCAGCTTAATAAAGGGGTTCTACAATGAGCAGTTCTTC
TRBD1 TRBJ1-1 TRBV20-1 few CSAQKQGAWNTEAFF TGCAGTGCTCAGAAACAGGGGGCCTGGAACACTGAAGCTTTCTTT
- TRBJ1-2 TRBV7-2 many CASSLSSPNYGYTF TGTGCCAGCAGCTTATCGTCACCTAACTATGGCTACACCTTC
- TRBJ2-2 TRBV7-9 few CASASGRSREELFF TGTGCCAGCGCCTCGGGCAGAAGTAGAGAGGAGCTGTTTTTT
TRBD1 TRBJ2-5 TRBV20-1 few CSARQGADKQETQYF TGCAGTGCGAGACAGGGGGCGGACAAACAAGAGACCCAGTACTTC
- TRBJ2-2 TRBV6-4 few CASVGRLNTGELFF TGTGCCAGCGTAGGTAGACTGAACACCGGGGAGCTGTTTTTT
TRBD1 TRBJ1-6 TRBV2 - CASSAGGQNSPLHF TGTGCCAGCAGTGCAGGGGGCCAAAATTCACCCCTCCACTTT
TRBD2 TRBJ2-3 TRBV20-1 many CSARPGLATDTQYF TGCAGTGCTCGCCCGGGACTAGCGACAGATACGCAGTATTTT
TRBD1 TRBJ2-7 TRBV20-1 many CSVTGATYEQYF TGCAGTGTGACAGGGGCGACCTACGAGCAGTACTTC
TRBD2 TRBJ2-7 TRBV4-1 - CASSQPVRGRTSYEQYF TGCGCCAGCAGCCAGCCAGTGCGCGGGAGGACCTCCTACGAGCAGTACTTC
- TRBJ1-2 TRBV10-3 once CAISESLMAVNYSYTF TGTGCCATCAGTGAGTCGTTAATGGCCGTCAACTATAGCTACACCTTC
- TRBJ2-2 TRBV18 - CASCLKTGGTGELFF TGTGCCAGCTGCCTCAAGACAGGAGGCACCGGGGAGCTGTTTTTT
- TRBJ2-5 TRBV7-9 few CASSLEHRSGETQYF TGTGCCAGCAGCTTAGAGCACAGGTCAGGGGAGACCCAGTACTTC
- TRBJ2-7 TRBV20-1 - CSATLGDYEQYF TGCAGTGCCACCTTGGGGGACTACGAGCAGTACTTC
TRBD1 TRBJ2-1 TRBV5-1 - CASSDGQDYNEQFF TGCGCCAGCAGCGACGGACAGGACTACAATGAGCAGTTCTTC
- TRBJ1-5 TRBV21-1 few CASGPNRDDSNQPQHF TGTGCCAGCGGGCCGAACAGGGACGATAGCAATCAGCCCCAGCATTTT
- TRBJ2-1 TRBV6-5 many CASSPFAGSSYNEQFF TGTGCCAGCAGTCCTTTCGCGGGAAGCTCCTACAATGAGCAGTTCTTC
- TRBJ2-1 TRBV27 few CASSPGYNEQFF TGTGCCAGCAGCCCCGGCTACAATGAGCAGTTCTTC
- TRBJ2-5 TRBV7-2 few CASSLMGGETQYF TGTGCCAGCAGCTTAATGGGGGGAGAGACCCAGTACTTC
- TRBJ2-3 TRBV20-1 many CSAIKRLNRFTDTQYF TGCAGTGCAATCAAGAGACTCAATCGATTCACAGATACGCAGTATTTT
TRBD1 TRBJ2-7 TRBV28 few CASSFSTGYRAEQYF TGTGCCAGCAGTTTCTCGACAGGGTATAGGGCCGAGCAGTACTTC
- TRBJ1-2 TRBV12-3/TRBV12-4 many CASSPGLTYGYTF TGTGCCAGCAGCCCCGGCCTGACCTATGGCTACACCTTC
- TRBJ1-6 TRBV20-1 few CSASLGHLNSPLHF TGCAGTGCTAGCTTGGGGCATTTAAATTCACCCCTCCACTTT
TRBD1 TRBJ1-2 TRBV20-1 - CSAESTGESSGYTF TGCAGTGCAGAATCGACAGGGGAATCCTCTGGCTACACCTTC
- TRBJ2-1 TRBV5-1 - CASSTGPDNEQFF TGCGCCAGCAGCACCGGACCGGACAATGAGCAGTTCTTC
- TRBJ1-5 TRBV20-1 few CSARSGNQPQHF TGCAGTGCCAGAAGCGGGAATCAGCCCCAGCATTTT
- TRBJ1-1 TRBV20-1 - CSANKNTEAFF TGCAGTGCTAACAAGAACACTGAAGCTTTCTTT
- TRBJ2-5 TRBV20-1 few CSARDLALAKETQYF TGCAGTGCTAGAGATCTCGCTCTAGCGAAAGAGACCCAGTACTTC
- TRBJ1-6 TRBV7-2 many CASSLVWGGTSPLHF TGTGCCAGCAGCTTAGTATGGGGGGGGACTTCACCCCTCCACTTT
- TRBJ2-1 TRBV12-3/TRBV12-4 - CASSATGGGNNEQFF TGTGCCAGCAGCGCCACAGGAGGGGGAAACAATGAGCAGTTCTTC
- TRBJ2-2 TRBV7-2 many CASSLEFSGFTGELFF TGTGCCAGCAGCTTAGAGTTTTCGGGATTCACCGGGGAGCTGTTTTTT
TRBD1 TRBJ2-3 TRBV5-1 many CASSNRGAADTQYF TGCGCCAGCAGCAACAGGGGAGCTGCAGATACGCAGTATTTT
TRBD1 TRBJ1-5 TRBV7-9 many CASSQDRAGGLNQPQHF TGTGCCAGCAGCCAAGACAGGGCCGGGGGATTGAATCAGCCCCAGCATTTT
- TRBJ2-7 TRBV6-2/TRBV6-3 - CASKDPRAQSYEQYF TGTGCCAGCAAGGATCCTCGGGCACAATCCTACGAGCAGTACTTC
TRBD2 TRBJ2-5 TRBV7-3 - CASSTGLEETQYF TGTGCTAGCAGCACGGGACTAGAAGAGACCCAGTACTTC
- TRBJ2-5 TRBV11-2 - CASSKPGLQETQYF TGTGCCAGCAGCAAACCGGGACTGCAAGAGACCCAGTACTTC
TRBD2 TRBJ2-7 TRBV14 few CASSPLLLLAENYEQYF TGTGCCAGCAGCCCGTTACTCCTACTAGCGGAGAACTACGAGCAGTACTTC
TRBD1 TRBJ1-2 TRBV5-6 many CASSYGTGSGYTF TGTGCCAGCAGCTACGGGACAGGGTCGGGCTACACCTTC
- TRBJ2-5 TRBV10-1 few CASSESRESQETQYF TGCGCCAGCAGTGAGTCTCGGGAAAGCCAAGAGACCCAGTACTTC
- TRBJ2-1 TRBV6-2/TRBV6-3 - CASSYRLVRIEQFF TGTGCCAGCAGTTACCGACTGGTCCGGATTGAGCAGTTCTTC
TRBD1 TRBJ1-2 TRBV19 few CASESRGGYGYTF TGTGCCAGTGAGAGCAGGGGGGGCTATGGCTACACCTTC
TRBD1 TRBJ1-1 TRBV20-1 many CSATGGTEAFF TGCAGTGCTACAGGGGGCACTGAAGCTTTCTTT
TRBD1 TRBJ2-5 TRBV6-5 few CASSYARDRGKETQYF TGTGCCAGCAGTTACGCAAGGGACAGGGGAAAAGAGACCCAGTACTTC
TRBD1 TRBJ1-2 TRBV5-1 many CASSPGTGYGYTF TGCGCCAGCAGCCCCGGGACAGGTTATGGCTACACCTTC
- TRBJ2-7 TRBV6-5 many CASSYSISGTYEQYF TGTGCCAGCAGTTACTCGATCTCAGGGACCTACGAGCAGTACTTC
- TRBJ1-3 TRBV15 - CATSGDPGSRNTIYF TGTGCCACCAGCGGAGATCCAGGGTCTAGAAACACCATATATTTT
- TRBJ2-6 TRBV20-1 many CSAPEVSGANVLTF TGCAGTGCGCCGGAGGTCTCGGGGGCCAACGTCCTGACTTTC
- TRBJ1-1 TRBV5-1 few CASTGDTEAFF TGCGCCAGCACAGGGGACACTGAAGCTTTCTTT
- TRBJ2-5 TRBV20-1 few CSAPYSGVETQYF TGCAGTGCTCCTTATTCGGGAGTAGAGACCCAGTACTTC